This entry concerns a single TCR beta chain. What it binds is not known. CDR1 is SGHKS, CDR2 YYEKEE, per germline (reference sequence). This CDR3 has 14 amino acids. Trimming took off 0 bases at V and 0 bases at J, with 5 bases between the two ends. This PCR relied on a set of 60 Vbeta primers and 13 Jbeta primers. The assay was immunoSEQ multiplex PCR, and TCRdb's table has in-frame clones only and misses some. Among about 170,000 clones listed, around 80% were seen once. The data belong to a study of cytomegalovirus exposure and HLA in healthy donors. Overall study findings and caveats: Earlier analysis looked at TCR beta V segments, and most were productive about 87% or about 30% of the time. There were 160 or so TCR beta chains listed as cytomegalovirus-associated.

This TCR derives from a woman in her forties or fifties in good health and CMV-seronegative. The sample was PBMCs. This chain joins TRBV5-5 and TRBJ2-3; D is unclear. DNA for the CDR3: TGTGCCAGCAGCTTGGTAACTAGCACAGATACGCAGTATTTT. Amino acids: CASSLVTSTDTQYF.